Here is one TCR beta chain with its context. The antigen it binds to is not known. Per-base quality was not reported, and no clone a single base away is much larger than it. Healthy HIV-negative adults with no recently reported acute infections or vaccinations were included as donors. All donors were Caucasian adults living in Nashville, Tennessee, USA. CD4+ T cells were enriched by magnetic negative selection, after which naive cells were positively selected on CD45RA and the negative fraction was taken as the memory subset. After blood collection by leukapheresis, PBMCs were isolated using Ficoll-Histopaque density gradient centrifugation and then cryopreserved in the vapor phase of liquid nitrogen. Analytical flow cytometry was used to check the purity and quantity of every magnetically sorted T cell population. Genomic DNA was isolated from each sorted fraction and quantified by UV absorbance on a Nanodrop 2000c.

The CDR3 holds 14 amino acids from the cysteine to the phenylalanine. CDR3 DNA only is kept here, 42 bases in frame from base 1. CDR1 and CDR2 are read off the germline V gene (reference sequence) as MNHNY and SVGAGI. V is clipped by 8 bases and J by 6 bases, and the sequence between their germline boundaries is 17 bases long. Using the deep immunoSEQ assay, multiplex PCR amplified TCR CDR3 regions from genomic DNA. Genomic DNA extracted from each cell subset was distributed evenly over all wells of several immunoSEQ 96-well plates, and each plate served as one replicate. For sorted subsets, approximately 210 ng of genomic DNA, equivalent to about 30,000 T cell genomes, went into each replicate PCR. The purified libraries were quantified using a Qubit 3.0 fluorometer, sized with a Bioanalyzer 2100, and then quantified again using the KAPA Library Quantification kit. Each immunoSEQ 96-well plate was sequenced on its own single-read 150-cycle Illumina NextSeq 550 flow cell. The source study handled its data this way. Because the immunoSEQ output included only junctional sequences and no quality scores, the filtering could not be the same as the filtering used for full-length reads. To assign V/J genes and CDR3, sequences were annotated using PyIR, a Python wrapper for IgBLAST v1.9, with IMGT germline references. Any read was removed if the V/J assignment was weak (E-value above 1e-6), the CDR3 was missing, or the read contained stop codons, out-of-frame junctions, or ambiguous translated residues. V3J clonotypes were defined as sequences sharing the same inferred V gene, J gene, and CDR3 amino acid sequence. To compute the percentage overlap between repertoires, the number of shared unique clonotypes was divided by the size of the smaller repertoire. Three approaches were used to assess repertoire richness: RTK rarefaction, the Chao1 estimator, and Recon v2.1 estimates of unobserved clonotypes. Generation probabilities were computed with OLGA for all TCRbeta clonotypes obtained by the gDNA method from several donors. TCRdb obtained this table from immuneACCESS and retained in-frame rearrangements with V and J assigned. These tables miss some clones; where compared with another copy, unresolved V genes account for less than half of the shortfall, and the remainder is unexplained. The V and J calls and clone size come from that table; D and trimming were worked out from the DNA. Within this sample are over a million clones, with 95% to 97% of them counted one time only. The biggest ten clones account for roughly 1.2% of the sample.

This sample stems from a study of shared clonotypes between healthy human individuals (dated by TCRdb to the early 2020s). Background on the whole study: A couple of women and three men aged 18 to 49 years were included in the cohort. The study deeply sequenced blood TCR repertoires of several healthy adults to estimate repertoire size and the extent of clonotype sharing between individuals. For each donor, three plates each were used for CD4 naive and CD4 memory, two plates were used for CD8 naive, and one plate was used for CD8 memory. Per donor, leukapheresis produced somewhere between about 0.94 and 10 billion PBMCs. To increase sequencing depth and limit assay-specific biases, different laboratories used diverse techniques to prepare libraries and sequence TCR repertoires.

General findings and caveats noted by the study authors: Because the study included a small number of donors, the genetic and exposure-history diversity represented was limited. About 5% of naive CD4, 3.5% of naive CD8, around 2.3% of memory CD4, and less than 0.45% of memory CD8 clonotypes were shared across several donors. Only blood was sampled, and tissue TCR repertoires likely differ from those in blood. Compared with non-shared clonotypes, the clonotypes found in all four sorted-subset donors had higher generation probabilities. Even with the large sequencing depth, rarefaction of the sorted-subset datasets indicated that sequencing was incomplete. Estimated clonotype richness was generally larger for naive than for memory subsets. Pairwise subsampling indicated that sequencing depth was expected to affect the degree of clonotype sharing among donors.

The chain couples TRBV6-6 to TRBJ1-3; confidence is insufficient to name the D gene. Sequencing was carried out using naive CD4+ T cells sorted from blood. The cell subset or site label corresponds to: CD45RA+ positively selected. This TCR derives from a man younger than 40 in good health. Read as DNA, the sequence is TGTGCCAGCGTGCAGACTCTCGGCTCAAACACCATATATTTT. Translation gives CASVQTLGSNTIYF.